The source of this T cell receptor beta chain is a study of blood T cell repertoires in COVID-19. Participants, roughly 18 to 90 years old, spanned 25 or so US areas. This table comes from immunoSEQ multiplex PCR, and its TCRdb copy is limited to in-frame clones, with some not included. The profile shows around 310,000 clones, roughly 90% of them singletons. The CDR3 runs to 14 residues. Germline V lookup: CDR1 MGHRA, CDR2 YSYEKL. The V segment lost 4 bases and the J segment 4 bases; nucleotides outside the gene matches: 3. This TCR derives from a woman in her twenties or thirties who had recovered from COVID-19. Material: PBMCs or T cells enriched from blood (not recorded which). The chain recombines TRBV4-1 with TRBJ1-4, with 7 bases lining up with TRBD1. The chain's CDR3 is CASSRRDSNEKLFF. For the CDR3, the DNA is TGCGCCAGCAGCCGCCGGGACAGTAATGAAAAACTGTTTTTT.